This entry concerns a single T cell receptor (beta chain). Its antigen is not identified. These data come from a study of T cell repertoires in cytomegalovirus infection. Whole-study context: It can be stated that public TCR beta signatures indicated CMV infection as well as a matching HLA type. General observations from the study: The ex vivo response was dominated by HLA-C-restricted CMV-specific TCR beta clonotypes. Frequencies of public TCR beta families were cumulated, and this identified carriers of CMV plus the relevant HLA.

Each CDR3 protein gets one entry after TCRdb re-called the reads with MiXCR. The profile shows 350,000 to 550,000 distinct CDR3 sequences, around 32% of them singletons. The CDR3 has 15 residues. Germline V CDR1 and CDR2: SGHAT, FQNNGV. Trimming cost V 6 bases and J 6 bases; bases outside gene matches: 10. The TCR sequence derives from a human donor in good health (CMV status not recorded). Some clones in this sample may be carry-over from other donors' samples. The chain employs TRBV11-2 and TRBJ2-3; 9 bases line up with TRBD2. Sequenced material: PBMCs. The CDR3 region is CASSTEGSGGDTQYF. CDR3 DNA sequence: TGTGCCAGCAGTACAGAGGGCAGCGGGGGGGATACGCAGTATTTT.